These 26 T cell receptor beta chains originate from one sample sequenced in a study of CD8+ T cells in alopecia areata. Extraction and reverse transcription of RNA yielded cDNA as the sequencing template. Produced via immunoSEQ multiplex PCR; TCRdb's table is partial and in-frame only. Of 150,000 to 200,000 clones detected, roughly 70% appear once; the ten largest clones hold around 10%. This specimen was CD8+ T cells sorted from blood, taken at week 0. The receptors were sampled from a human donor with alopecia areata.

The chain has TRBV5-6 and TRBJ2-2; D is perhaps TRBD1 or TRBD2 (5 bases each). V lost 4 bases, J lost 6 bases, and 10 bases lay in between. From germline, CDR1 is SGHDT and CDR2 YYEEEE. The length of the CDR3 is 13 residues. The CDR3 sequence: CASSPQGAGELFF. The DNA of the CDR3 is TGTGCCAGCAGCCCTCAGGGAGCCGGGGAGCTGTTTTTT.

This clone was counted between two and nine times. This chain connects TRBV30 to TRBJ1-5; D is unclear. Germline CDR1 and CDR2: GTSNPN and SVGIG (reference sequence). V was trimmed by 5 bases and J by 3 bases, leaving 11 bases between them. The CDR3 has 13 amino acids. The DNA for the CDR3 is TGTGCCTGGGGACGGTCCAACAATCAGCCCCAGCATTTT. Translating it yields CAWGRSNNQPQHF.

Only a few counts were recorded for this clone. This chain connects TRBV12-5 to TRBJ1-1; no clear D gene. This CDR3 comprises 12 residues. CDR1 LGHNT and CDR2 FRNRAP come from the germline V gene. Trimming removed 3 bases from V and 6 bases from J, with 8 bases in between. The CDR3 DNA follows: TGTGCTAGTGGTTTTGGCGGGGCTGAAGCTTTCTTT. This encodes CASGFGGAEAFF.

The V gene is TRBV30, the J gene TRBJ2-3, with 7 bases lining up with TRBD2. V shed 0 bases, J shed 5 bases, and the junction held 5 bases outside the gene matches. Germline-derived CDR1 and CDR2 are GTSNPN and SVGIG (reference sequence). CDR3 length: 14 amino acids. CDR3 loop: CAWSVRPGGDTQYF. CDR3 nucleotides: TGTGCCTGGAGTGTAAGACCGGGGGGAGATACGCAGTATTTT.

The rearrangement joins TRBV5-4 to TRBJ2-5; 9 bases match TRBD2. Trimming cost V 0 bases and J 0 bases; bases outside gene matches: 6. The CDR3 has 17 residues. CDR1 is SGHNT and CDR2 is YYREEE in the germline V gene (reference sequence). CDR3 in DNA: TGTGCCAGCAGCTTGGCCGGGCGGGGGGGACACCAAGAGACCCAGTACTTC. It yields the protein CASSLAGRGGHQETQYF.

The rearrangement links TRBV4-1 to TRBJ1-6, with a possible D match to TRBD1 (5 bases). Germline V CDR1 and CDR2: MGHRA, YSYEKL. The CDR3 runs 12 residues. Deletions cut 4 bases from V and 9 bases from J, with 7 bases between. The CDR3 sequence is CASSPGISPLHF. The CDR3 DNA reads TGCGCCAGCAGCCCAGGGATTTCACCCCTCCACTTT.

The chain combines TRBV19 with TRBJ1-2, with D maybe TRBD1 (6 bases). V shed 4 bases and J shed 6 bases, with 18 bases lying between them. Germline V CDR1 and CDR2: LNHDA, SQIVND (reference sequence). This CDR3 spans 15 amino acids. As DNA, the CDR3 is TGTGCCAGTAGTAACCCGCCGGACAGATCGAATGGCTACACCTTC. Its protein product is CASSNPPDRSNGYTF.

This clone was detected only a few times. The chain couples TRBV30 to TRBJ1-1; tentative D call: TRBD1 (6 bases). Germline assignment: CDR1 GTSNPN and CDR2 SVGIG (reference sequence). The V end was cut by 4 bases, the J end by 7 bases, with 19 bases between. There are 14 residues in the CDR3. The CDR3 nucleotides are TGTGCCTGGACGTCAGGGAAGGGGGATGTTGAAGCTTTCTTT. Residues: CAWTSGKGDVEAFF.

This clone was seen a few times. This chain uses TRBV6-5 with TRBJ1-2; 10 positions agree with TRBD1. This CDR3 spans 15 amino acids. The V gene's germline CDR1 is MNHEY and CDR2 SVGAGI. The trim removed 2 bases at V and 4 bases at J, leaving 4 bases unmatched. The CDR3 nucleotides read TGTGCCAGCAGTTACGAAGGACAGGGGGTCTATGGCTACACCTTC. It translates to CASSYEGQGVYGYTF.

The rearrangement links TRBV11-2 to TRBJ1-5; TRBD1 might be the D (6 bases). CDR3 length equals 12 residues. Germline CDR1 SGHAT, CDR2 FQNNGV. The V gene lost 5 bases and the J gene lost 4 bases, with 6 bases spanning the gap. As DNA, the CDR3 is TGTGCCAGCAGCCAGGGGAATCAGCCCCAGCATTTT. This encodes CASSQGNQPQHF.

The rearrangement joins TRBV9 to TRBJ1-2, with D possibly being TRBD1 (5 bases). Trimming pared 3 bases from V and 8 bases from J, leaving 17 bases between. Germline CDR1 reads SGDLS; CDR2 reads YYNGEE. The CDR3 is made up of 14 amino acids. The CDR3 DNA is TGTGCCAGCAGCGGAACCGGGGCTGAGAAAGGCTACACCTTC. Translating it yields CASSGTGAEKGYTF.

The V gene is TRBV4-2, the J gene TRBJ1-5, with 7 bases matching TRBD1. This CDR3 has 17 residues. V gave up 1 base and J gave up 3 bases; unmatched junction bases: 9. CDR1 and CDR2 (germline): LGHNA, YNFKEQ. CDR3: CASSQVVGTAFNQPQHF. Written as DNA, the CDR3 is TGTGCCAGCAGCCAAGTAGTTGGGACAGCCTTCAATCAGCCCCAGCATTTT.

The V and J genes are TRBV13 and TRBJ1-1; maybe TRBD1 (5 bases). Germline CDR1 and CDR2: PRHDT and FYEKMQ (reference sequence). This CDR3 is built from 14 residues. With 3 bases removed from V and 4 bases from J, the gap between germline ends came to 12 bases. The CDR3 is CASSLGGQFTEAFF. CDR3 DNA sequence: TGTGCCAGCAGCTTGGGAGGACAATTCACTGAAGCTTTCTTT.

This clone was found a few times. The gene calls are TRBV7-8 and TRBJ1-1, with a weak D call TRBD1 (5 bases). The germline V gene encodes CDR1 SGHVS and CDR2 FQNEAQ. This CDR3 has 14 amino acids. Trimming cost V 2 bases and J 10 bases, with 17 bases left between them. CDR3 nucleotides: TGTGCCAGCAGCTTATTTGATGTACGGCAGGGAGCTTTCTTT. It yields the protein CASSLFDVRQGAFF.

The chain carries TRBV11-2 and TRBJ1-2; D remains ambiguous. The CDR3 length is 12 residues. CDR1 and CDR2 (germline): SGHAT, FQNNGV. V shed 10 bases and J shed 4 bases, with 13 bases lying between them. The CDR3 spells CATGEGSYGYTF. In DNA form, the CDR3 reads TGTGCCACCGGGGAGGGAAGCTATGGCTACACCTTC.

The V call is TRBV19, the J call TRBJ2-3, with 11 bases fitting TRBD2. From germline, CDR1 is LNHDA and CDR2 SQIVND (reference sequence). This CDR3 is built from 17 residues. V was clipped by 5 bases and J by 2 bases; unmatched bases: 9. The CDR3 here is CASSPSLTSGVTDTQYF. CDR3 bases: TGTGCCAGTAGTCCCTCTTTGACTAGCGGGGTCACAGATACGCAGTATTTT. Supplemented by reference TRBV19 and TRBJ2-3, the full variable domain reads DGGITQSPKYLFRKEGQNVTLSCEQNLNHDAMYWYRQDPGQGLRLIYYSQIVNDFQKGDIAEGYSVSREKKESFPLTVTSAQKNPTAFYLCASSPSLTSGVTDTQYFGPGTRLTVL.

This clone was detected once. This chain joins TRBV6-1 and TRBJ2-1, with 7 bases lining up with TRBD1. The CDR3 loop spans 15 amino acids. J gave up 3 bases and V 10 bases, and 12 bases lay outside the gene matches. The germline CDR1 and CDR2 sequences are MNHNS and SASEGT. CDR3 amino acids: CATPGDSDLYNEQFF. DNA of the CDR3: TGTGCCACCCCAGGGGACAGCGACCTCTACAATGAGCAGTTCTTC.

The rearrangement links TRBV29-1 to TRBJ1-2, with D hard to call. CDR3 length equals 12 residues. V lost 3 bases to trimming and J lost 8 bases, with 13 bases between them. Looked up from germline, CDR1 is SQVTM and CDR2 is ANQGSEA. CDR3: CSVDKLSLGYTF. CDR3 bases: TGCAGCGTTGATAAGCTTTCGTTGGGCTACACCTTC.

This rearrangement joins TRBV5-6 to TRBJ2-7; 7 bases line up with TRBD1. With V trimmed by 4 bases and J by 5 bases, 3 bases remained unmatched. The CDR3 consists of 12 residues. The germline CDR1 and CDR2 sequences are SGHDT and YYEEEE. CDR3: CASSPGQNEQYF. DNA for the CDR3: TGTGCCAGCAGCCCGGGACAGAACGAGCAGTACTTC.

This sequence joins TRBV4-1 and TRBJ2-3; D gene unclear. The germline V gene has CDR1 MGHRA and CDR2 YSYEKL. V was cut by 0 bases and J by 6 bases, with 7 bases left in between. This CDR3 region has 13 residues. The CDR3 region is CASSQEVEDTQYF. The CDR3 nucleotides are TGCGCCAGCAGCCAAGAAGTAGAGGATACGCAGTATTTT.

The genes are TRBV9 and TRBJ2-7; D call uncertain. Per the germline V gene, CDR1 is SGDLS and CDR2 is YYNGEE. The V gene lost 2 bases and the J gene lost 0 bases, with 6 bases spanning the gap. This CDR3 contains 13 residues. DNA of the CDR3: TGTGCCAGCAGCGTGGCAGACTCCTACGAGCAGTACTTC. This translates into CASSVADSYEQYF.

This chain links TRBV11-2 with TRBJ2-3, with unresolved D. V lost 3 bases and J 4 bases, leaving 14 bases between the germline ends. The CDR3 runs 15 residues. The V gene's germline CDR1 is SGHAT and CDR2 FQNNGV. This chain's CDR3 is CASSFLKGGSDTQYF. As DNA, the CDR3 is TGTGCCAGCAGCTTTTTGAAGGGTGGGTCAGATACGCAGTATTTT.

V is TRBV19 and J is TRBJ2-7; 8 nucleotides align to TRBD1. The V gene's germline CDR1 is LNHDA and CDR2 SQIVND (reference sequence). The CDR3 spans 14 residues. V shed 5 bases, J shed 2 bases, and the junction held 5 bases outside the gene matches. CDR3 sequence (DNA): TGTGCCAGTAGTGCGGGACAGGCGACCTACGAGCAGTACTTC. It codes for CASSAGQATYEQYF.

The chain employs TRBV7-9 and TRBJ1-6; 8 positions match TRBD1. The ends lost 6 bases at V and 0 bases at J; junction bases unmatched: 4. The germline V gene encodes CDR1 SEHNR and CDR2 FQNEAQ (reference sequence). The CDR3 is made up of 16 amino acids. The CDR3 DNA is TGTGCCAGCAGATTTACAGGGGGCTCCTATAATTCACCCCTCCACTTT. Translating gives CASRFTGGSYNSPLHF.

V and J are TRBV4-1 and TRBJ2-5; 10 positions agree with TRBD2. Germline V gene lookup returns CDR1 MGHRA and CDR2 YSYEKL. The V and J ends lost 3 bases and 4 bases, in that order; junction bases with no gene match: 5. The CDR3 covers 15 residues. The CDR3 protein is CASSQRSGGGETQYF. The CDR3 DNA sequence: TGCGCCAGCAGCCAGCGAAGCGGGGGGGGAGAGACCCAGTACTTC.

The V and J genes are TRBV7-2 and TRBJ2-6; D is ambiguous. The CDR3 runs 13 residues. Trimming took 5 bases from V and 1 from J, leaving 3 bases between them. Per the germline V gene, CDR1 is SGHTA and CDR2 is FQGNSA. CDR3 DNA: TGTGCCAGCAGCCAATCTGGGGCCAACGTCCTGACTTTC. It yields the protein CASSQSGANVLTF.